This TCR beta chain was sequenced in a study of early T cells in non-severe SARS-CoV-2 infection. As for the study in general: Sequencing of unsorted whole blood was done on bulk RNA, leaving chains unpaired.

Attachment of unique molecular identifiers was made to individual cDNA molecules. TCRdb redid the calling of the 5' RACE reads with MiXCR, one entry per CDR3 protein. The repertoire includes around 35,000 distinct CDR3 sequences, 5% to 6.5% of them detected once, and about 26% sits in the top ten. Study-wide points: CD4 and private specificities were missed by VDJdb matching, which favored anti-spike CD8 responses.

This CDR3 has 15 amino acids. Germline loops: CDR1 SGHTA, CDR2 FQGNSA. In regard to this clonotype: The antigen is not known. A much more abundant neighbour one base away suggests this may be a read error.

The sequence derives from an adult who was a healthcare worker with PCR-confirmed SARS-CoV-2 infection or an uninfected control (not recorded which). The V call is TRBV7-2, the J call TRBJ2-2; 8 bases match TRBD2. The sample was whole blood. The CDR3 loop reads CASSTPGGHTGGLFF. CDR3 DNA sequence: TGTGCCAGCAGCACCCCGGGGGGGCACACCGGGGGGCTGTTTTTT.